The source of this TCR beta chain is a study of blood T cells in healthy people across ages. For the second PCR, which ran for about 7 to 11 cycles, a sample-barcoded 5' primer and a J-beta primer mix were used. TCRdb itself ran the 5' RACE reads through MiXCR, one entry per CDR3 protein. The profile shows hundreds of thousands of distinct CDR3 sequences, about 30% of them singletons. The germline V gene has CDR1 DFQATT and CDR2 SNEGSKA (reference sequence). CDR3 size: 14 residues. With 5 bases clipped from V and 4 bases from J, the junction kept 7 bases outside the gene matches. The sequence came from a woman over 75 in good health. Sequencing was performed on blood. The V gene is TRBV20-1, the J gene TRBJ2-7; 11 positions match TRBD2. The CDR3 loop reads CSALTSGARYEQYF. The CDR3, as DNA: TGCAGTGCTCTGACTAGCGGGGCCCGTTACGAGCAGTACTTC.